This record concerns one TCR beta chain sequence. The antigen is not known. Time point given: persistent/refractory GD, antithyroid drugs over 5 years with positive TRAb. From RNA extracted from PBMCs, the TCR library was made. This record belongs to a study of regulatory T cells in long-lasting Graves disease. Study-wide findings and caveats: Thyroid tissue was not sampled; only peripheral blood was. Lower TCR diversity characterized persistent Graves' patients relative to newly diagnosed patients.

Germline CDR1 and CDR2: LGHDT and YNNKEL (reference sequence). J was trimmed by 8 bases and V by 2 bases; bases with no gene match: 11. The CDR3 covers 15 residues. Assembly of TCR beta libraries relied on iRepertoire HTBI primers together with Arm-PCR of CDR3 regions. Using its own MiXCR run on the multiplex PCR reads, TCRdb lists one record per CDR3 protein. The table shows about 660,000 distinct CDR3 sequences, with 30% occurring only once. The chain links TRBV3-1 to TRBJ1-2, with TRBD1 matching over 7 bases. The specimen was peripheral blood mononuclear cells (PBMCs), collected when the disease was refractory, from a patient treated with antithyroid drugs. This clonotype originated in a female donor with Graves disease. CDR3 DNA: TGTGCCAGCAGCCAACTTGACAGGGTAACTATGGGCTACACCTTC. Translated, it gives CASSQLDRVTMGYTF.